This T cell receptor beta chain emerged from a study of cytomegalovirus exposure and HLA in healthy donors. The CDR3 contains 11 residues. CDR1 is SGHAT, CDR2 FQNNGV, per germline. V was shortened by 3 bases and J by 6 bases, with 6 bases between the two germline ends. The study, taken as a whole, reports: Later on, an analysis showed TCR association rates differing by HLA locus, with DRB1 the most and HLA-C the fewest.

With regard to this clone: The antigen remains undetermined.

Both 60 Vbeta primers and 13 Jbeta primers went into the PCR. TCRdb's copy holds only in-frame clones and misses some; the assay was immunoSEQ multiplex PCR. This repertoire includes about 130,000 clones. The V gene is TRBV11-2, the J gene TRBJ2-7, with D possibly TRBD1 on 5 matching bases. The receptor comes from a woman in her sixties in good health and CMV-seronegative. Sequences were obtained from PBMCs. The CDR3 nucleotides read TGTGCCAGCAGCTTTGGGGCCGAGCAGTACTTC. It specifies CASSFGAEQYF. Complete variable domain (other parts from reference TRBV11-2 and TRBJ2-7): EAGVAQSPRYKIIEKRQSVAFWCNPISGHATLYWYQQILGQGPKLLIQFQNNGVVDDSQLPKDRFSAERLKGVDSTLKIQPAKLEDSAVYLCASSFGAEQYFGPGTRLTVT.